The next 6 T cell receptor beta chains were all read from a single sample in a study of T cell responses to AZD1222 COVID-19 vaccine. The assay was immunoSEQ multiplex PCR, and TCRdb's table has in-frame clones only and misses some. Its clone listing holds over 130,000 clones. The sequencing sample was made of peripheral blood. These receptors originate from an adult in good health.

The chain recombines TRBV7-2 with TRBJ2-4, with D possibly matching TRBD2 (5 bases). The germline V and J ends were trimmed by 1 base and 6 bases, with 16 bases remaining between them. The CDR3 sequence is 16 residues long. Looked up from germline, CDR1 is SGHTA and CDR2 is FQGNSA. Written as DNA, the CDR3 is TGTGCCAGCAGCTTAGAGGCCTCGGGAACCCGAAACATTCAGTACTTC. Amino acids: CASSLEASGTRNIQYF.

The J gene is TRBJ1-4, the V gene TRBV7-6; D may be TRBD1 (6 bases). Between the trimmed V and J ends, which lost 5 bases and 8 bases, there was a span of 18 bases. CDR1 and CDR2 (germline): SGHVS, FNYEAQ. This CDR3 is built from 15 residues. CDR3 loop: CASSLGGGRLEKLFF. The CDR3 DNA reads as TGTGCCAGCAGCCTAGGGGGGGGGCGCCTAGAAAAACTGTTTTTT.

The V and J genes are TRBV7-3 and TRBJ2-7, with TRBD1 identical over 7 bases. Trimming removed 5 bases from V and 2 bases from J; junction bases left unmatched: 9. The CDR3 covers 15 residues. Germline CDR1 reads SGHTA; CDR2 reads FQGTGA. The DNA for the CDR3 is TGTGCCAGCAGCCCCCAGGCGACAGGGACCTACGAGCAGTACTTC. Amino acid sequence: CASSPQATGTYEQYF.

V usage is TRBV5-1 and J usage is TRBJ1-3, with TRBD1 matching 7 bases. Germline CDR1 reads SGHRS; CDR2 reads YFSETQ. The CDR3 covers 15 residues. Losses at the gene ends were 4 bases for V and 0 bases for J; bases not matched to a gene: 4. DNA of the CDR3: TGCGCCAGCAGCCCCGGGGACAGCTCTGGAAACACCATATATTTT. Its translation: CASSPGDSSGNTIYF.

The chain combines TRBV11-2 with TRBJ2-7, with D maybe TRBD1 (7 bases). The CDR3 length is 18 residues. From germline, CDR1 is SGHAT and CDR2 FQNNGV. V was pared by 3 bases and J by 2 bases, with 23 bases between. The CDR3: CASSFRGLAAGHTYEQYF. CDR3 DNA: TGTGCCAGCAGCTTCAGGGGGTTAGCGGCAGGGCATACCTACGAGCAGTACTTC. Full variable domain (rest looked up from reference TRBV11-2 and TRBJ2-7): EAGVAQSPRYKIIEKRQSVAFWCNPISGHATLYWYQQILGQGPKLLIQFQNNGVVDDSQLPKDRFSAERLKGVDSTLKIQPAKLEDSAVYLCASSFRGLAAGHTYEQYFGPGTRLTVT.

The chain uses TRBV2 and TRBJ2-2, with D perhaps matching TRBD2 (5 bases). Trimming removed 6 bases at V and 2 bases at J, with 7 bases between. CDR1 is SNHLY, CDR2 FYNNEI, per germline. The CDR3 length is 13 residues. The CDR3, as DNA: TGTGCCAGCAGAGACTACAACACCGGGGAGCTGTTTTTT. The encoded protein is CASRDYNTGELFF.